These 8 T cell receptor beta chains came from one sample sequenced in a study of CD8 T cells in Susac syndrome. Reverse transcription used roughly 0.5 to 1 ug RNA and random hexamers. A single record per CDR3 protein comes from TCRdb applying MiXCR to the immunoSEQ multiplex PCR reads. The sample has around 170,000 distinct CDR3 sequences, approximately 96% seen once; the top ten hold around 0.1%. Sequenced material: CD4+ T cells from PBMCs. Receptor source: a human donor with Susac syndrome.

This chain uses TRBV7-3 with TRBJ2-3; the match to TRBD1 covers 8 bases. V lost 4 bases, J lost 4 bases, and 7 bases stayed unmatched. The CDR3 extends over 15 amino acids. Germline V lookup: CDR1 SGHTA, CDR2 FQGTGA. This CDR3 is CASSSSRGQADTQYF. The CDR3 DNA is TGTGCCAGCAGCTCGTCCAGGGGGCAAGCAGATACGCAGTATTTT. The complete variable domain, with remaining parts taken from reference TRBV7-3 and TRBJ2-3, reads GAGVSQTPSNKVTEKGKYVELRCDPISGHTALYWYRQSLGQGPEFLIYFQGTGAADDSGLPNDRFFAVRPEGSVSTLKIQRTERGDSAVYLCASSSSRGQADTQYFGPGTRLTVL.

The rearrangement uses TRBV20-1 and TRBJ2-5; the match to TRBD2 covers 14 bases. Unmatched junction bases numbered 6, after V lost 5 bases and J lost 4 bases. CDR1 and CDR2 (germline): DFQATT, SNEGSKA (reference sequence). There are 15 residues in the CDR3. CDR3 amino acids: CSAEPGTSGGETQYF. The CDR3 bases are TGCAGTGCTGAGCCGGGGACTAGCGGGGGAGAGACCCAGTACTTC.

V and J are TRBV29-1 and TRBJ1-1, with TRBD1 matching 7 bases. The ends lost 7 bases at V and 0 bases at J; junction bases unmatched: 2. The CDR3 is 12 amino acids. Germline values: CDR1 SQVTM, CDR2 ANQGSEA. The CDR3 DNA reads TGCAGCGCGGGACAGATGAACACTGAAGCTTTCTTT. Translated: CSAGQMNTEAFF. Supplemented by reference TRBV29-1 and TRBJ1-1, the full variable domain reads SAVISQKPSRDICQRGTSLTIQCQVDSQVTMMFWYRQQPGQSLTLIATANQGSEATYESGFVIDKFPISRPNLTFSTLTVSNMSPEDSSIYLCSAGQMNTEAFFGQGTRLTVV.

The chain employs TRBV7-2 and TRBJ2-1; TRBD1 matches at 8 bases. This CDR3 region has 15 residues. The germline CDR1 and CDR2 sequences are SGHTA and FQGNSA. V dropped 5 bases and J dropped 3; count of bases not matched to a gene: 6. DNA of the CDR3: TGTGCCAGCAGCCCAGGGGGCGCAAACTACAATGAGCAGTTCTTC. Its translation: CASSPGGANYNEQFF.

The genes are TRBV30 and TRBJ1-1; D unclear. Germline CDR1 reads GTSNPN; CDR2 reads SVGIG (reference sequence). V lost 0 bases to trimming and J lost 11 bases, with 7 bases between them. The CDR3 covers 10 residues. The CDR3 loop is CAWSVQSAFF. CDR3 DNA sequence: TGTGCCTGGAGTGTACAGTCGGCTTTCTTT. The full variable domain, with the rest looked up from reference TRBV30 and TRBJ1-1, is SQTIHQWPATLVQPVGSPLSLECTVEGTSNPNLYWYRQAAGRGLQLLFYSVGIGQISSEVPQNLSASRPQDRQFILSSKKLLLSDSGFYLCAWSVQSAFFGQGTRLTVV.

As regards this clonotype: The junction departs from germline at one end; a sequencing error may be responsible. The genes are TRBV4-3 and TRBJ2-1; 9 nucleotides agree with TRBD2. Germline values: CDR1 LGHNA, CDR2 YSLEER. The CDR3 extends over 13 amino acids. CDR3 in amino acids: CASSQGLAGSTLF. DNA of the CDR3: TGCGCCAGCAGCCAAGGTCTAGCGGGATCGACCCTCTTC.

In its sample, this clonotype was seen once. The CDR3 spells CASSPLGQYSNQPQHF. The CDR3 DNA reads TGTGCCAGCAGTCCCCTCGGACAGTATAGCAATCAGCCCCAGCATTTT. The V and J genes are TRBV12-3 or TRBV12-4 and TRBJ1-5, with D possibly TRBD1 on 6 matching bases. The ends were cut back, 5 bases at V and 0 bases at J, with 14 bases in the middle. CDR3 length: 16 residues.

This chain uses TRBV20-1 with TRBJ1-4; D is ambiguous. Germline values: CDR1 DFQATT, CDR2 SNEGSKA (reference sequence). V was cut by 0 bases and J by 1 base, with 6 bases left in between. The CDR3 sequence is 14 residues long. The CDR3 bases are TGCAGTGCTAGAGACAGGCGAACTAATGAAAAACTGTTTTTT. Its translation: CSARDRRTNEKLFF.